One and the same sample provided the 27 T cell receptor beta chains below, sequenced in a study of siplizumab effects on memory and regulatory T cells. The repertoire was sequenced with immunoSEQ multiplex PCR; TCRdb's copy has only in-frame clones and lacks some. The sample holds around 86,000 clones, about 93% seen once. The material sequenced was non-Treg CD4+ T cells sorted from blood. These receptor sequences come from a human donor in good health.

Only one count was recorded for this clone. This specimen includes other DNA sequences encoding the same CDR3. The chain uses TRBV11-3 and TRBJ1-1; D is ambiguous. V lost 0 bases and J 2 bases, leaving 10 bases between the germline ends. Looked up from germline, CDR1 is SGHNT and CDR2 is YENEEA. The CDR3 extends over 15 amino acids. This CDR3 reads CASSLEGGDNTEAFF. Here the CDR3 DNA reads TGTGCCAGCAGCTTAGAAGGCGGGGATAACACTGAAGCTTTCTTT.

The V call is TRBV5-4, the J call TRBJ2-1; TRBD2 agrees at 14 bases. This CDR3 spans 17 amino acids. The germline CDR1 and CDR2 sequences are SGHNT and YYREEE (reference sequence). The V gene end was trimmed by 4 bases and the J gene end by 3 bases; junction bases not matched to a gene: 6. Here the CDR3 reads CASSQGTSGSIYNEQFF. The CDR3 DNA follows: TGTGCCAGCAGCCAGGGGACTAGCGGGAGTATCTACAATGAGCAGTTCTTC.

V gene TRBV5-6 combines with J gene TRBJ1-5; the match to TRBD1 covers 8 bases. CDR1 is SGHDT and CDR2 is YYEEEE in the germline V gene. This CDR3 contains 15 residues. Germline trimming cut 2 bases from V and 6 bases from J; bases unmatched to any gene: 7. Written as DNA, the CDR3 is TGTGCCAGCAGCTTAAGGGTCCAGGGGGCTCAGCCCCAGCATTTT. Its protein is CASSLRVQGAQPQHF.

The chain uses TRBV6-5 and TRBJ2-1; tentatively, D is TRBD2 (5 bases). CDR1 is MNHEY, CDR2 SVGAGI, per germline. The ends were cut back, 6 bases at V and 0 bases at J, with 12 bases in the middle. The CDR3 loop spans 15 amino acids. Written as DNA, the CDR3 is TGTGCCAGCAGCCCGGAGGCGGGCTCCTACAATGAGCAGTTCTTC. Protein sequence: CASSPEAGSYNEQFF.

The V and J genes are TRBV7-3 and TRBJ2-7, with no clear D. Germline CDR1 reads SGHTA; CDR2 reads FQGTGA. V shed 2 bases and J shed 4 bases, with 15 bases lying between them. This CDR3 spans 15 amino acids. CDR3: CASSLSGSGDYEQYF. The CDR3 DNA follows: TGTGCCAGCAGCTTATCGGGCAGTGGAGATTACGAGCAGTACTTC.

The chain joins TRBV7-9 to TRBJ2-1; D may be TRBD2 (6 bases). The CDR3 is made up of 11 amino acids. V lost 7 bases to trimming and J lost 9 bases, with 10 bases between them. From germline, CDR1 is SEHNR and CDR2 FQNEAQ (reference sequence). The chain's CDR3 is CASKEGIEQFF. The CDR3 DNA sequence: TGTGCCAGCAAGGAGGGTATTGAGCAGTTCTTC.

The chain recombines TRBV2 with TRBJ2-5; the match to TRBD2 covers 9 bases. Germline V gives CDR1 SNHLY, CDR2 FYNNEI. Trimming cost V 5 bases and J 5 bases; bases outside gene matches: 6. This CDR3 is built from 14 residues. The CDR3 region has the DNA TGTGCCAGCAGTCTTAGCGGGAGATGGGAGACCCAGTACTTC. This encodes CASSLSGRWETQYF.

The rearrangement joins TRBV7-2 to TRBJ1-1; D gene uncertain. V shed 6 bases and J shed 2 bases, with 13 bases lying between them. Germline V gene lookup returns CDR1 SGHTA and CDR2 FQGNSA. The CDR3 is 14 amino acids. CDR3 region: CASRPGRPNTEAFF. In DNA form, the CDR3 reads TGTGCCAGCAGACCAGGACGACCAAACACTGAAGCTTTCTTT.

The rearrangement links TRBV4-1 to TRBJ1-1; 8 bases align to TRBD1. The CDR3 is 15 amino acids. J lost 5 bases, V lost 1 base, and 6 bases had no gene match. CDR1 and CDR2 (germline): MGHRA, YSYEKL. In nucleotides, the CDR3 is TGCGCCAGCAGCCAAGTGGCCCAGGGGGCGACTGAAGCTTTCTTT. Translating it yields CASSQVAQGATEAFF.

A note on this clone: The same CDR3 can be traced to other DNA sequences in this sample. This rearrangement joins TRBV5-1 to TRBJ1-1; 8 nucleotides match TRBD1. CDR3 length equals 15 residues. The germline V gene encodes CDR1 SGHRS and CDR2 YFSETQ. V lost 1 base and J lost 1; bases outside the gene matches: 3. CDR3 sequence (DNA): TGCGCCAGCAGCTTGAGCGGACAGGGGAACACTGAAGCTTTCTTT. This sequence encodes CASSLSGQGNTEAFF.

The rearrangement joins TRBV30 to TRBJ1-6; D gene unclear. With 2 bases removed from V and 8 bases from J, the gap between germline ends came to 10 bases. CDR3 length: 13 residues. CDR1 and CDR2 (germline): GTSNPN, SVGIG (reference sequence). The CDR3 DNA reads TGTGCCTGGAGTCGGACTAGGGATTCACCCCTCCACTTT. The encoded protein is CAWSRTRDSPLHF.

The V call is TRBV7-9, the J call TRBJ1-2; D gene ambiguous. V lost 2 bases, J lost 5 bases, and 9 bases lay in between. Germline CDR1 SEHNR, CDR2 FQNEAQ (reference sequence). The CDR3 runs 13 residues. CDR3 DNA sequence: TGTGCCAGCAGCTTAATCGATCAATATGGCTACACCTTC. Protein product: CASSLIDQYGYTF. The variable domain in full, completed from reference TRBV7-9 and TRBJ1-2, reads DTGVSQNPRHKITKRGQNVTFRCDPISEHNRLYWYRQTLGQGPEFLTYFQNEAQLEKSRLLSDRFSAERPKGSFSTLEIQRTEQGDSAMYLCASSLIDQYGYTFGSGTRLTVV.

This clone is a singleton in its sample. CDR3 in DNA: TGTGCCAGCAGAATCGACAGTAACACTGAAGCTTTCTTT. The encoded protein is CASRIDSNTEAFF. The chain uses TRBV6-5 and TRBJ1-1; D is perhaps TRBD1 (5 bases). Germline V gives CDR1 MNHEY, CDR2 SVGAGI. Trimming shortened V by 6 bases and J by 2 bases, and 10 bases separated the two germline ends. The CDR3 is made up of 13 amino acids.

The chain links TRBV10-2 to TRBJ1-1; D might be TRBD1 (5 bases). CDR3 size: 15 residues. With 3 bases removed from V and 0 bases from J, the gap between germline ends came to 11 bases. Germline CDR1 and CDR2: WSHSY and SAAADI. DNA of the CDR3: TGCGCCAGCAGTGATGGAGGCAGGGTGAACACTGAAGCTTTCTTT. Translating gives CASSDGGRVNTEAFF.

This chain joins TRBV4-3 and TRBJ2-6; 10 nucleotides agree with TRBD2. The germline CDR1 and CDR2 sequences are LGHNA and YSLEER. The CDR3 spans 21 residues. V lost 4 bases, J lost 2 bases, and 17 bases stayed unmatched. The CDR3 DNA reads as TGCGCCAGCAGCCTTCTAACTCCCTCTAGCGGGAGCTTCCCTGGGGCCAACGTCCTGACTTTC. As protein: CASSLLTPSSGSFPGANVLTF.

The rearrangement links TRBV18 to TRBJ1-1; D unresolved. The CDR3 consists of 12 residues. The germline V and J ends were trimmed by 3 bases and 7 bases, with 9 bases remaining between them. The germline gives CDR1 KGHSH, CDR2 LQKENI. The CDR3 coding sequence is TGTGCCAGCTCACCGGTTGGGTTTGAAGCTTTCTTT. This gives the protein CASSPVGFEAFF.

V and J are TRBV5-1 and TRBJ2-3, with D tentatively TRBD1 (5 bases). The CDR3 length is 14 residues. Germline CDR1 SGHRS, CDR2 YFSETQ. Trimming took off 0 bases at V and 6 bases at J, with 11 bases between the two ends. The CDR3 here is CASSLANAGDTQYF. The CDR3 DNA sequence: TGCGCCAGCAGCTTGGCGAACGCAGGGGATACGCAGTATTTT.

The rearrangement links TRBV5-4 to TRBJ2-5, with D perhaps TRBD2 (6 bases). V was trimmed by 4 bases and J by 5 bases, leaving 15 bases between them. The CDR3 covers 14 residues. Germline V gene sequence: CDR1 SGHNT, CDR2 YYREEE (reference sequence). The CDR3 DNA sequence: TGTGCCAGCAGCGGACCGGGTGCGGGGGAGACCCAGTACTTC. Protein sequence: CASSGPGAGETQYF.

This chain connects TRBV2 to TRBJ1-4, with 8 bases fitting TRBD1. Germline loops: CDR1 SNHLY, CDR2 FYNNEI. The CDR3 covers 15 residues. The V segment lost 7 bases and the J segment 3 bases; nucleotides outside the gene matches: 7. DNA for the CDR3: TGTGCCAGCAATCCAGGGGGCCTGGCTAATGAAAAACTGTTTTTT. It specifies CASNPGGLANEKLFF.

The chain has TRBV5-1 and TRBJ2-5, with a tentative D call TRBD2 (6 bases). V was trimmed by 4 bases and J by 0 bases, leaving 13 bases between them. The CDR3 consists of 15 residues. CDR1 SGHRS and CDR2 YFSETQ come from the germline V gene. The CDR3 sequence: CASSLIGLNQETQYF. In DNA, the CDR3 is TGCGCCAGCAGCCTAATTGGACTAAACCAAGAGACCCAGTACTTC.

The chain is built from TRBV5-4 and TRBJ2-2; 11 bases are shared with TRBD1. V shed 4 bases, J shed 4 bases, and the junction held 3 bases outside the gene matches. This CDR3 is built from 15 residues. The V gene's germline CDR1 is SGHNT and CDR2 YYREEE (reference sequence). The CDR3 DNA sequence: TGTGCCAGCAGCGGACAGGGGGCTGTCACCGGGGAGCTGTTTTTT. Its protein product is CASSGQGAVTGELFF.

The rearrangement links TRBV19 to TRBJ2-6; D might be TRBD2 (6 bases). Per the germline V gene, CDR1 is LNHDA and CDR2 is SQIVND (reference sequence). Trimming took off 7 bases at V and 7 bases at J, with 26 bases between the two ends. This CDR3 has 18 amino acids. The CDR3 bases are TGTGCCAGTAAGGATGCGGGGACCGCTGGGTTAAAAGCCAACGTCCTGACTTTC. This codes for CASKDAGTAGLKANVLTF.

The J gene is TRBJ1-1, the V gene TRBV6-6, with 8 bases matching TRBD1. The V gene end was trimmed by 4 bases and the J gene end by 7 bases; junction bases not matched to a gene: 11. Germline CDR1 reads MNHNY; CDR2 reads SVGAGI (reference sequence). The CDR3 consists of 15 residues. CDR3 residues: CASSSGATGGNEAFF. The CDR3 bases are TGTGCCAGCAGTTCAGGGGCCACAGGGGGGAATGAAGCTTTCTTT.

The chain recombines TRBV27 with TRBJ2-5; D may be TRBD1 (6 bases). The CDR3 spans 14 residues. CDR1 and CDR2 (germline): MNHEY, SMNVEV (reference sequence). The V and J ends lost 4 bases and 0 bases respectively, with 9 bases between them. CDR3 nucleotides: TGTGCCAGCAGTTCCGGGACATACCAAGAGACCCAGTACTTC. As protein: CASSSGTYQETQYF.

The V gene is TRBV5-1, the J gene TRBJ2-3; 8 bases are shared with TRBD2. The CDR3 has 17 amino acids. Per the germline V gene, CDR1 is SGHRS and CDR2 is YFSETQ. The V gene end was trimmed by 4 bases and the J gene end by 3 bases; junction bases not matched to a gene: 13. This chain's CDR3 is CASSQDTAGGPTDTQYF. CDR3 sequence (DNA): TGCGCCAGCAGCCAAGATACCGCGGGGGGCCCGACAGATACGCAGTATTTT.

The chain has TRBV6-5 and TRBJ1-6, with 7 bases lining up with TRBD1. From germline, CDR1 is MNHEY and CDR2 SVGAGI. The J segment lost 7 bases and the V segment lost 2 bases, leaving 5 bases of the junction unmatched. CDR3 size: 15 residues. CDR3 region: CASSYGTVGNSPLHF. CDR3 coding DNA: TGTGCCAGCAGTTACGGGACAGTAGGAAATTCACCCCTCCACTTT.

The chain couples TRBV5-1 to TRBJ2-2; 8 positions agree with TRBD1. The J segment lost 5 bases and the V segment lost 4 bases, leaving 4 bases of the junction unmatched. In germline, CDR1 is SGHRS, CDR2 YFSETQ. This CDR3 region has 14 residues. The CDR3 DNA follows: TGCGCCAGCAGCCCGGACAGGGAGACCGGGGAGCTGTTTTTT. It specifies CASSPDRETGELFF.